The 24 T cell receptor beta chains listed next were all sequenced from one sample in a study of blood T cell repertoires in COVID-19. The data were produced by immunoSEQ multiplex PCR, yet TCRdb's version contains in-frame clones alone and is incomplete. This table has about 170,000 clones, 84% appearing once. The sample consisted of peripheral blood. These receptors were obtained from a human donor with acute or convalescent COVID-19. The donor label of this sample is uncertain.

Concerning this clone itself: Other nucleotide sequences from this sample produce the same CDR3. The chain has TRBV19 and TRBJ2-7, with 12 bases identical to TRBD2. The CDR3 has 15 residues. The ends lost 5 bases at V and 2 bases at J; junction bases unmatched: 4. CDR1 is LNHDA, CDR2 SQIVND, per germline (reference sequence). This CDR3 is CASSPRTSGAYEQYF. CDR3 nucleotides: TGTGCCAGTAGTCCGCGGACTAGCGGGGCCTACGAGCAGTACTTC.

In its sample, this clone was seen once. The V gene is TRBV21-1, the J gene TRBJ2-1; TRBD2 reflects the table's D call only, with no check against the DNA. TRBV21-1 is a pseudogene locus. This CDR3 has 21 amino acids. The DNA of the CDR3 is TGTGCCAGCAGCAAAACCCTGCGGGGGAGGACTAGCGGCAGCCGTTACAATGAGCAGTTCTTC. Its translation is CASSKTLRGRTSGSRYNEQFF.

The V gene is TRBV6-6, the J gene TRBJ2-1; TRBD2 agrees at 9 bases. V was clipped by 8 bases and J by 6 bases; unmatched bases: 5. The CDR3 is made up of 13 amino acids. Per the germline V gene, CDR1 is MNHNY and CDR2 is SVGAGI (reference sequence). The CDR3, as DNA: TGTGCCAGCGGGGGCGGGAGGGCCAATGAGCAGTTCTTC. Its protein is CASGGGRANEQFF.

V gene TRBV7-7 combines with J gene TRBJ2-2; TRBD1 matches 8 bases. The V segment lost 1 base and the J segment 4 bases; nucleotides outside the gene matches: 5. The length of the CDR3 is 16 residues. CDR1 and CDR2 (germline): SSHAT, FNYEAQ (reference sequence). CDR3 region: CASSLGQGAGTGELFF. The CDR3 DNA sequence: TGTGCCAGCAGCTTAGGTCAGGGGGCAGGCACCGGGGAGCTGTTTTTT.

V usage is TRBV28 and J usage is TRBJ2-1; no reliable D call. The germline gives CDR1 MDHEN, CDR2 SYDVKM. V shed 7 bases and J shed 2 bases, with 9 bases lying between them. The CDR3 runs to 13 residues. The CDR3 DNA follows: TGTGCCAGCATATCTCGTACCTACAATGAGCAGTTCTTC. It encodes CASISRTYNEQFF.

The chain is built from TRBV5-1 and TRBJ1-1, with 7 bases matching TRBD1. This CDR3 is 14 amino acids long. From germline, CDR1 is SGHRS and CDR2 YFSETQ. The V and J ends lost 2 bases and 6 bases, in that order; junction bases with no gene match: 7. The CDR3 loop reads CASSFGTAYPEAFF. DNA for the CDR3: TGCGCCAGCAGCTTCGGGACAGCATACCCTGAAGCTTTCTTT.

The chain uses TRBV19 and TRBJ1-1, with D unresolved. CDR1 is LNHDA, CDR2 SQIVND, per germline (reference sequence). This CDR3 is 15 amino acids long. The germline V and J ends were trimmed by 5 bases and 0 bases, with 13 bases remaining between them. CDR3 sequence: CASSPPGVMNTEAFF. The CDR3 DNA reads TGTGCCAGTAGTCCCCCGGGAGTGATGAACACTGAAGCTTTCTTT.

The chain uses TRBV19 and TRBJ2-7, with D perhaps matching TRBD2 (6 bases). Germline loops: CDR1 LNHDA, CDR2 SQIVND (reference sequence). This CDR3 is 15 amino acids long. V lost 9 bases to trimming and J lost 3 bases, with 21 bases between them. The CDR3 nucleotides are TGTGCCAGCAGCCCCCTGGGAGCGGGCTACTACGAGCAGTACTTC. This sequence encodes CASSPLGAGYYEQYF.

The chain combines TRBV5-3 with TRBJ1-6, with D possibly being TRBD1 (5 bases). TRBV5-3 is sorted into the ORF group, with uncertain function. V was trimmed by 0 bases and J by 4 bases, leaving 26 bases between them. The CDR3 has 21 amino acids. CDR3 sequence (DNA): TGTGCCAGAAGCTTGGCCACGGCAGGTCCTCACTTTGGGACTTATAATTCACCCCTCCACTTT. The encoded protein is CARSLATAGPHFGTYNSPLHF.

This chain joins TRBV27 and TRBJ2-7, with 10 bases matching TRBD1. V lost 10 bases, J lost 5 bases, and 8 bases stayed unmatched. Looked up from germline, CDR1 is MNHEY and CDR2 is SMNVEV (reference sequence). The CDR3 spans 13 residues. In nucleotides, the CDR3 is TGTGCCACCTGGGACAGGGGCGCAAACGAGCAGTACTTC. Amino acid sequence: CATWDRGANEQYF.

The V gene is TRBV9, the J gene TRBJ2-3, with TRBD2 matching over 7 bases. Trimming at V came to 0 bases and at J to 4 bases, leaving 8 bases not matched to a gene. There are 16 residues in the CDR3. Germline CDR1 SGDLS, CDR2 YYNGEE. CDR3 amino acids: CASSVAGGGTPDTQYF. For the CDR3, the DNA is TGTGCCAGCAGCGTAGCAGGCGGGGGTACCCCAGATACGCAGTATTTT.

A single count supports this clone. The rearrangement uses TRBV28 and TRBJ1-4; no clear D gene. The length of the CDR3 is 12 residues. V was cut by 4 bases and J by 7 bases, with 7 bases left in between. Germline lookup yields CDR1 MDHEN and CDR2 SYDVKM. CDR3 sequence reads: CASSSSFEKLFF. CDR3 coding DNA: TGTGCCAGCAGTTCCTCGTTTGAAAAACTGTTTTTT.

This clone was picked up many times. This sequence joins TRBV5-4 and TRBJ2-7, with D possibly matching TRBD1 (6 bases). With 2 bases removed from V and 5 bases from J, the gap between germline ends came to 8 bases. CDR1 and CDR2 from the germline V gene are SGHNT and YYREEE (reference sequence). The CDR3 length is 12 residues. The CDR3 bases are TGTGCCAGCAGCTTAGGGACACACGAGCAGTACTTC. This translates into CASSLGTHEQYF.

This clone appeared a single time. The chain has TRBV6-1 and TRBJ1-2; TRBD1 agrees at 8 bases. CDR3 size: 14 residues. Trimming at V came to 0 bases and at J to 8 bases, leaving 5 bases not matched to a gene. Germline V gene lookup returns CDR1 MNHNS and CDR2 SASEGT. DNA of the CDR3: TGTGCCAGCAGTGAAGCGCAGGGGGCTTGGGGCTACACCTTC. Protein product: CASSEAQGAWGYTF.

This clone was picked up a small number of times. The chain recombines TRBV9 with TRBJ2-1, with 9 bases fitting TRBD2. The V gene's germline CDR1 is SGDLS and CDR2 YYNGEE. Trimming at V came to 0 bases and at J to 5 bases, leaving 6 bases not matched to a gene. The CDR3 is made up of 16 amino acids. CDR3 loop: CASSVARIAGDNEQFF. CDR3 nucleotides: TGTGCCAGCAGCGTAGCTAGGATAGCGGGAGACAATGAGCAGTTCTTC.

The gene calls are TRBV7-9 and TRBJ1-2; 10 bases align to TRBD1. The V gene end was trimmed by 0 bases and the J gene end by 7 bases; junction bases not matched to a gene: 5. Germline CDR1 SEHNR, CDR2 FQNEAQ (reference sequence). The CDR3 sequence is 15 residues long. CDR3 residues: CASSLADRGNLGYTF. Here the CDR3 DNA reads TGTGCCAGCAGCTTAGCGGACAGGGGGAATCTTGGCTACACCTTC.

The chain carries TRBV7-2 and TRBJ2-3; 7 bases are shared with TRBD2. CDR3 size: 17 residues. The junction had 10 bases not matched to a gene; V was cut back by 2 bases and J by 2 bases. The germline gives CDR1 SGHTA, CDR2 FQGNSA. Written as DNA, the CDR3 is TGTGCCAGCAGCTTATTGGCGGGAGCAACAATCACAGATACGCAGTATTTT. Translated: CASSLLAGATITDTQYF. Combining the CDR3 with reference TRBV7-2 and TRBJ2-3 gives the whole variable domain GAGVSQSPSNKVTEKGKDVELRCDPISGHTALYWYRQSLGQGLEFLIYFQGNSAPDKSGLPSDRFSAERTGGSVSTLTIQRTQQEDSAVYLCASSLLAGATITDTQYFGPGTRLTVL.

This clone was observed once. The CDR3 DNA sequence: TGTGCCAGTAGTAGCGGGGTGATAAGCTACACCTTC. This encodes CASSSGVISYTF. V is TRBV19 and J is TRBJ1-2; unclear D gene. V was shortened by 4 bases and J by 9 bases, with 12 bases between the two germline ends. The CDR3 spans 12 residues. CDR1 and CDR2 from the germline V gene are LNHDA and SQIVND (reference sequence).

The V and J genes are TRBV19 and TRBJ2-5, with D perhaps matching TRBD1 (5 bases). Germline CDR1 is LNHDA and CDR2 is SQIVND (reference sequence). The CDR3 is made up of 14 amino acids. V gave up 10 bases and J gave up 4 bases, with 19 bases separating them. The CDR3 coding sequence is TGTGCCACATCACAGCGCCCAAGGGGAGAGACCCAGTACTTC. Translation: CATSQRPRGETQYF.

The chain is built from TRBV9 and TRBJ1-2, with 7 bases matching TRBD1. The germline gives CDR1 SGDLS, CDR2 YYNGEE. V lost 0 bases to trimming and J lost 4 bases; unmatched junction nucleotides: 6. The CDR3 consists of 15 residues. The CDR3 reads CASSVGHRDSYGYTF. The DNA for the CDR3 is TGTGCCAGCAGCGTAGGTCACCGGGACAGCTATGGCTACACCTTC.

This clone showed up just a few times. J is TRBJ2-7 and V is TRBV6-5; 10 bases align to TRBD1. The CDR3 length is 15 residues. J was trimmed by 4 bases and V by 6 bases; bases with no gene match: 9. Germline V CDR1 and CDR2: MNHEY, SVGAGI. CDR3 DNA: TGTGCCAGCAGAACCGGACAGGGGGAAACATACGAGCAGTACTTC. Translating gives CASRTGQGETYEQYF.

This clone was seen a few times. V gene TRBV12-3 or TRBV12-4 combines with J gene TRBJ1-1; D might be TRBD1 (5 bases). V was pared by 5 bases and J by 2 bases, with 9 bases between. This CDR3 has 13 residues. Here the CDR3 reads CASSRTGNTEAFF. In DNA form, the CDR3 reads TGTGCCAGCAGTCGAACAGGAAACACTGAAGCTTTCTTT.

The V call is TRBV7-2, the J call TRBJ1-2; no definite D call. The germline gives CDR1 SGHTA, CDR2 FQGNSA. V was trimmed by 2 bases and J by 7 bases, leaving 11 bases between them. This CDR3 region has 13 residues. The CDR3 loop reads CASSLTQLSGYTF. The CDR3 nucleotides are TGTGCCAGCAGCTTAACACAGCTTAGTGGCTACACCTTC. Together with reference TRBV7-2 and TRBJ1-2, the CDR3 gives the full variable domain: GAGVSQSPSNKVTEKGKDVELRCDPISGHTALYWYRQSLGQGLEFLIYFQGNSAPDKSGLPSDRFSAERTGGSVSTLTIQRTQQEDSAVYLCASSLTQLSGYTFGSGTRLTVV.

V and J are TRBV29-1 and TRBJ1-1; a weak D match, TRBD1 (6 bases). CDR1 is SQVTM and CDR2 is ANQGSEA in the germline V gene. The V and J ends lost 7 bases and 0 bases respectively, with 12 bases between them. The CDR3 contains 13 residues. CDR3 in amino acids: CSAFGQMNTEAFF. DNA of the CDR3: TGCAGCGCCTTCGGACAGATGAACACTGAAGCTTTCTTT.